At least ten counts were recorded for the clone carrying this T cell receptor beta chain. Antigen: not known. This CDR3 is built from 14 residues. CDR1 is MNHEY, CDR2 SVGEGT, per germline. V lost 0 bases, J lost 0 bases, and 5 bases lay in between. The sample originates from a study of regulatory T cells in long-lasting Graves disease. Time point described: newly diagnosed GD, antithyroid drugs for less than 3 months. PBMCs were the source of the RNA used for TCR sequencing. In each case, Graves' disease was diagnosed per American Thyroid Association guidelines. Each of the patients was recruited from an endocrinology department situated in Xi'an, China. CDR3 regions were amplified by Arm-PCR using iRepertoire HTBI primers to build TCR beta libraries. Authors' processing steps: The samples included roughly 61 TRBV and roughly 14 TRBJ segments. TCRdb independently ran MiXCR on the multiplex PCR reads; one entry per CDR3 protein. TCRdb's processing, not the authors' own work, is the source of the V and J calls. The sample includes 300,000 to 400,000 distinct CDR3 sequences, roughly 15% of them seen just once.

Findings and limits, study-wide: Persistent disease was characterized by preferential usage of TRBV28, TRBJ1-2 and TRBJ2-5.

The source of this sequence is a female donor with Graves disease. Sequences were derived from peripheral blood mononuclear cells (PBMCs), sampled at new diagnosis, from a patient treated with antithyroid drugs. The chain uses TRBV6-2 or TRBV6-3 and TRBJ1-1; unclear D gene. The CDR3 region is CASSYSQMNTEAFF. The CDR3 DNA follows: TGTGCCAGCAGTTACTCACAGATGAACACTGAAGCTTTCTTT.